This T cell receptor beta chain was sequenced in a study of response to subunit inactivated influenza vaccine. In this sample, this clonotype turned up many times. Its target is unknown. Study-level findings and limits: Each seasonal influenza vaccination recruits few new T cells, the authors suggested.

MiXCR, applied by TCRdb to the RT-PCR reads, yields one record per CDR3 protein. The data show 300,000 to 350,000 distinct CDR3 sequences, 20% to 25% seen once. CDR1 is MGHDK, CDR2 SYGVNS, per germline. The CDR3 consists of 12 residues. The ends lost 8 bases at V and 5 bases at J; junction bases unmatched: 5. Specimen: PBMCs from blood, collected about 20 months after vaccination. The V and J genes are TRBV25-1 and TRBJ1-1; 7 nucleotides line up with TRBD1. The TCR comes from a man between 50 and 75 years old who received an inactivated influenza vaccine. In nucleotides, the CDR3 is TGTGCCAGCCGCTCAGGGGGTACTGAAGCTTTCTTT. The encoded protein is CASRSGGTEAFF.